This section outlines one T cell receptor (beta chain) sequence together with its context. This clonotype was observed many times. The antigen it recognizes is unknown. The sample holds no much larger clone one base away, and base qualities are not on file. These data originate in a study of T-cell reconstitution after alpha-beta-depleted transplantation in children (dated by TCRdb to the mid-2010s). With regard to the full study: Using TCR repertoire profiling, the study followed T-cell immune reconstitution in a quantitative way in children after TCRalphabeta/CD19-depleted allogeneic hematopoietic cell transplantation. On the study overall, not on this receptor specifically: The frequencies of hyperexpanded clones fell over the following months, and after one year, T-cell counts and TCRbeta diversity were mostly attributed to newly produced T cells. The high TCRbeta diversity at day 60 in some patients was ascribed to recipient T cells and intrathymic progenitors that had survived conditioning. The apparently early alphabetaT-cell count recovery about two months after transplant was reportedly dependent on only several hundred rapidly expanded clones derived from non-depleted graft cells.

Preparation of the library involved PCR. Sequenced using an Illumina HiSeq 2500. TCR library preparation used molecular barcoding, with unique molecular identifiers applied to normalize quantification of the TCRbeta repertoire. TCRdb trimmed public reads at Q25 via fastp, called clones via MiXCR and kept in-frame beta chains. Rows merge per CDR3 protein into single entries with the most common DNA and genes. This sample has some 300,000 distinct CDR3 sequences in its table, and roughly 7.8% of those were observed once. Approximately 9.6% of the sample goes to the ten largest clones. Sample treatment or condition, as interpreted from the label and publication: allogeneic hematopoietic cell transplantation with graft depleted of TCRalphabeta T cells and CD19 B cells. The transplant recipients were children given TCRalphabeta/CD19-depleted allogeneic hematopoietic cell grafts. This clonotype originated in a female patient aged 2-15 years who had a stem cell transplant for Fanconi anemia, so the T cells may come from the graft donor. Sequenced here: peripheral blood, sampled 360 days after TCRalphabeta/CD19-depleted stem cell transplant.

The nucleotide sequence is given as TGTGCCAGCAGTCCTCTAGGGAGCAACTACGAGCAGTACTTC. Protein translation: CASSPLGSNYEQYF. This receptor chain uses TRBV28 and TRBJ2-7; a weak D assignment points to TRBD2 (5 bases agree). As encoded in the germline V gene, CDR1 is MDHEN while CDR2 is SYDVKM. Cut back by 5 bases and 3 bases, the V and J ends lie 14 bases apart. The CDR3 has 14 amino acids, counting the end cysteine and phenylalanine. Here the CDR3 DNA is all that survives: 42 bases in frame from base 1.